The 25 T cell receptor beta chains below come from one sample, sequenced in a study of identical twins. TCRdb reprocessed the 5' RACE reads with MiXCR, giving one entry per CDR3 protein. The table shows 1.5 million to 2 million distinct CDR3 sequences, with about 30% occurring only once. Input material: cord blood. The origin of the receptors is a newborn girl in good health.

This clonotype was seen ten or more times. This chain links TRBV20-1 with TRBJ2-1; D is uncertain. Deletions cut 2 bases from V and 0 bases from J, with 5 bases between. Germline assignment: CDR1 DFQATT and CDR2 SNEGSKA (reference sequence). The CDR3 has 13 amino acids. The CDR3 DNA reads TGCAGTGCTAGACAGAGCTCCTACAATGAGCAGTTCTTC. Its translation: CSARQSSYNEQFF.

V gene TRBV13 combines with J gene TRBJ2-4; D not resolved. Germline V lookup: CDR1 PRHDT, CDR2 FYEKMQ (reference sequence). Trimming took 3 bases from V and 3 from J, leaving 6 bases between them. The CDR3 spans 13 residues. CDR3 region: CASSFGFKNIQYF. CDR3 nucleotide sequence: TGTGCCAGCAGCTTTGGTTTCAAAAACATTCAGTACTTC.

The table lists this clonotype with a count of one. CDR3 loop: CASSWTSSGGNTIYF. CDR3 DNA: TGTGCCAGCAGCTGGACCAGCTCGGGTGGAAACACCATATATTTT. The chain has TRBV12-3 or TRBV12-4 and TRBJ1-3; D ambiguous. The V end was cut by 6 bases, the J end by 3 bases, with 15 bases between. CDR3 length: 15 residues.

The chain is built from TRBV20-1 and TRBJ2-5, with D perhaps matching TRBD1 or TRBD2 (5 bases each). The CDR3 totals 13 residues. CDR1 and CDR2 from the germline V gene are DFQATT and SNEGSKA (reference sequence). The germline V and J ends were trimmed by 3 bases and 5 bases, with 13 bases remaining between them. The CDR3 sequence: CSARMGVKETQYF. The CDR3 nucleotides read TGCAGTGCTAGGATGGGGGTCAAGGAGACCCAGTACTTC.

The table lists this clonotype with a few counts. V gene TRBV6-5 combines with J gene TRBJ2-2; 11 bases match TRBD2. Germline V gene lookup returns CDR1 MNHEY and CDR2 SVGAGI. This CDR3 is 17 amino acids long. V dropped 2 bases and J dropped 7; count of bases not matched to a gene: 9. In nucleotides, the CDR3 is TGTGCCAGCAGTTACACTATAGCGGGAGGGCCGCTCGGGGAGCTGTTTTTT. Residues: CASSYTIAGGPLGELFF.

This clonotype was recorded at least ten times. The chain recombines TRBV10-3 with TRBJ2-5; D is possibly TRBD2 (6 bases). Germline V gene data show CDR1 as ENHRY and CDR2 as SYGVKD. Trimming took off 3 bases at V and 3 bases at J, with 11 bases between the two ends. The CDR3 covers 14 residues. Here the CDR3 reads CAISDGTGKETQYF. CDR3 coding DNA: TGTGCCATCAGTGACGGGACTGGGAAAGAGACCCAGTACTTC.

There are many counts of this clonotype. The V and J genes are TRBV7-2 and TRBJ1-2; 7 nucleotides match TRBD1. The CDR3 loop spans 13 amino acids. The ends lost 6 bases at V and 4 bases at J; junction bases unmatched: 5. CDR1 and CDR2 from the germline V gene are SGHTA and FQGNSA. The CDR3 loop reads CASSLDRSYGYTF. Here the CDR3 DNA reads TGTGCCAGCAGTTTGGACAGGTCCTATGGCTACACCTTC.

The table lists this clonotype with many counts. The rearrangement links TRBV14 to TRBJ1-2; D uncertain. The V end lost 7 bases, the J end lost 2 bases, and 8 bases lay between the germline ends. The CDR3 totals 12 residues. Germline V lookup: CDR1 SGHDN, CDR2 FVKESK. The CDR3 DNA sequence: TGTGCCAGCACGGCGGGGAACTATGGCTACACCTTC. Its translation: CASTAGNYGYTF.

The chain combines TRBV12-3 or TRBV12-4 with TRBJ1-2; D gene ambiguous. The CDR3 has 14 residues. V lost 6 bases and J 6 bases, leaving 17 bases between the germline ends. DNA of the CDR3: TGTGCCAGCAGGTTGATGCTGGGCCAGAATGGCTACACCTTC. Protein product: CASRLMLGQNGYTF.

This clonotype appeared a few times. The rearrangement links TRBV4-2 to TRBJ2-5; unclear D gene. V was clipped by 1 base and J by 3 bases, with 12 bases between them. The CDR3 extends over 15 amino acids. Germline CDR1 is LGHNA and CDR2 is YNFKEQ. CDR3 residues: CASSQGLGHEETQYF. The CDR3 nucleotides read TGTGCCAGCAGCCAAGGGCTTGGTCACGAAGAGACCCAGTACTTC.

CDR3 nucleotide sequence: TGTGCCAGCAGTTACTCGGGGGACGCTGAAGCTTTCTTT. Translating gives CASSYSGDAEAFF. The V and J genes are TRBV6-6 and TRBJ1-1, with D tentatively TRBD1 (5 bases). The CDR3 runs 13 residues. Per the germline V gene, CDR1 is MNHNY and CDR2 is SVGAGI (reference sequence). V gave up 0 bases and J gave up 6 bases, with 8 bases separating them.

CDR3: CSAVELAGRSYEQYF. The CDR3 nucleotides read TGCAGTGCTGTAGAACTAGCGGGCCGCTCCTACGAGCAGTACTTC. The V and J genes are TRBV20-1 and TRBJ2-7; 9 nucleotides line up with TRBD2. Germline CDR1 DFQATT, CDR2 SNEGSKA (reference sequence). The CDR3 extends over 15 amino acids. The J segment lost 0 bases and the V segment lost 5 bases, leaving 8 bases of the junction unmatched.

In its sample, this clonotype was seen many times. The chain links TRBV7-2 to TRBJ2-1; D may be TRBD2 (6 bases). Germline assignment: CDR1 SGHTA and CDR2 FQGNSA. The CDR3 extends over 14 amino acids. The V end was cut by 1 base, the J end by 6 bases, with 10 bases between. Written as DNA, the CDR3 is TGTGCCAGCAGCTTAGGGAGGGCCGTCAATGAGCAGTTCTTC. Its protein product is CASSLGRAVNEQFF.

The chain uses TRBV12-3 or TRBV12-4 and TRBJ1-1; D gene uncertain. Trimming cost V 6 bases and J 11 bases, with 13 bases left between them. The CDR3 has 11 residues. As DNA, the CDR3 is TGTGCCAGCAGAGCCACTGGGTCGGCTTTCTTT. It codes for CASRATGSAFF.

The CDR3 loop is CASSRGLGLATNEKLFF. The CDR3 DNA sequence: TGCGCCAGCAGCCGGGGACTGGGGCTCGCAACTAATGAAAAACTGTTTTTT. The V gene is TRBV5-1, the J gene TRBJ1-4; possible D gene TRBD1, 5 bases. This CDR3 comprises 17 residues. V lost 4 bases to trimming and J lost 0 bases, with 16 bases between them. Germline loops: CDR1 SGHRS, CDR2 YFSETQ.

CDR3 loop: CASSLGGGTGTLYSNQPQHF. The CDR3 DNA reads as TGTGCCAGCAGCTTAGGGGGCGGGACAGGGACTCTTTATAGCAATCAGCCCCAGCATTTT. This chain joins TRBV7-2 and TRBJ1-5, with 9 bases identical to TRBD1. The CDR3 extends over 20 amino acids. V gave up 1 base and J gave up 0 bases; unmatched junction bases: 13. CDR1 is SGHTA, CDR2 FQGNSA, per germline.

The chain links TRBV29-1 to TRBJ1-1, with D maybe TRBD1 (5 bases). This CDR3 spans 14 amino acids. V dropped 4 bases and J dropped 0 bases, with 12 bases sitting between them. Looked up from germline, CDR1 is SQVTM and CDR2 is ANQGSEA. CDR3 DNA sequence: TGCAGCGTTGGTCGTGGGACCATGAACACTGAAGCTTTCTTT. Its protein product is CSVGRGTMNTEAFF. Complete variable domain (other parts from reference TRBV29-1 and TRBJ1-1): SAVISQKPSRDICQRGTSLTIQCQVDSQVTMMFWYRQQPGQSLTLIATANQGSEATYESGFVIDKFPISRPNLTFSTLTVSNMSPEDSSIYLCSVGRGTMNTEAFFGQGTRLTVV.

This rearrangement joins TRBV21-1 to TRBJ2-4; TRBD1 was called by the table and not checked on the DNA. TRBV21-1 is deemed a pseudogene. The CDR3 is made up of 15 amino acids. The CDR3 spells CASSKEGTDKNIQYF. In DNA form, the CDR3 reads TGTGCCAGCAGCAAAGAAGGGACGGATAAAAACATTCAGTACTTC.

In this sample, this clonotype turned up many times. CDR3 nucleotide sequence: TGCGCCAGCAGCCAAGTTGCGGGAGTCCCAGATACGCAGTATTTT. Amino acids: CASSQVAGVPDTQYF. The chain is built from TRBV4-1 and TRBJ2-3; 7 nucleotides line up with TRBD2. This CDR3 comprises 15 residues. Germline values: CDR1 MGHRA, CDR2 YSYEKL. Unmatched junction bases numbered 5, after V lost 1 base and J lost 4 bases.

This chain uses TRBV5-1 with TRBJ1-6; D is ambiguous. The V gene lost 1 base and the J gene lost 8 bases, with 7 bases spanning the gap. CDR1 is SGHRS and CDR2 is YFSETQ in the germline V gene. The CDR3 length is 13 residues. CDR3 nucleotide sequence: TGCGCCAGCAGCTTGATAAGGGATTCACCCCTCCACTTT. This encodes CASSLIRDSPLHF.

This chain links TRBV6-1 with TRBJ2-7, with 11 bases matching TRBD2. Trimming removed 5 bases from V and 0 bases from J; junction bases left unmatched: 6. The CDR3 is made up of 16 amino acids. Germline V gene lookup returns CDR1 MNHNS and CDR2 SASEGT. CDR3 loop: CASSFLAGGASYEQYF. The CDR3 DNA sequence: TGTGCCAGCAGTTTTCTAGCGGGGGGTGCCTCCTACGAGCAGTACTTC.

This clonotype was observed a handful of times. The chain carries TRBV7-8 and TRBJ2-4, with TRBD2 matching 7 bases. The CDR3 contains 17 residues. Germline CDR1 SGHVS, CDR2 FQNEAQ. Trimming cost V 0 bases and J 1 base; bases outside gene matches: 6. CDR3: CASSLALWRGAKNIQYF. The CDR3 region has the DNA TGTGCCAGCAGCTTAGCGTTGTGGCGGGGGGCCAAAAACATTCAGTACTTC.

J is TRBJ2-1 and V is TRBV20-1; TRBD2 matches at 11 bases. This CDR3 region has 16 residues. V shed 3 bases and J 5 bases; nucleotides not matched to a gene: 9. Germline CDR1 DFQATT, CDR2 SNEGSKA (reference sequence). CDR3 nucleotide sequence: TGCAGTGCTAGGCCATACACTAGCGGGAGACACAATGAGCAGTTCTTC. It is translated as CSARPYTSGRHNEQFF.

This clonotype was seen only a few times. The gene calls are TRBV20-1 and TRBJ2-7; D not resolved. The V and J ends lost 6 bases and 0 bases respectively, with 15 bases between them. Germline-derived CDR1 and CDR2 are DFQATT and SNEGSKA (reference sequence). The CDR3 consists of 14 residues. In DNA, the CDR3 is TGCAGTGCCGTGTTATTACGTAGCTCCTACGAGCAGTACTTC. Protein sequence: CSAVLLRSSYEQYF.

This chain connects TRBV20-1 to TRBJ2-7, with D maybe TRBD1 (6 bases). The V gene's germline CDR1 is DFQATT and CDR2 SNEGSKA (reference sequence). The CDR3 is 12 residues long. The V gene lost 5 bases and the J gene lost 2 bases, with 10 bases spanning the gap. The CDR3 reads CSAHRDTYEQYF. Here the CDR3 DNA reads TGCAGTGCTCACAGGGACACCTACGAGCAGTACTTC.